These 25 T cell receptor beta chains came from one sample sequenced in a study of glioma-infiltrating T cells after dendritic cell vaccination. TCRdb keeps only in-frame clones here, not all; method: immunoSEQ multiplex PCR. The sample includes about 67,000 clones, 80% to 85% seen only once; the top ten take 7% to 9%. Sequencing used blood, obtained before dendritic cell vaccination. The receptors shown here come from a human donor with glioblastoma.

The chain joins TRBV7-9 to TRBJ2-1; TRBD2 matches 11 bases. Germline V gene lookup returns CDR1 SEHNR and CDR2 FQNEAQ (reference sequence). This CDR3 has 19 residues. V trimming: 0 bases; J trimming: 7 bases; junction bases outside the gene matches: 14. The CDR3 region has the DNA TGTGCCAGCAGCTTAGCGTTTGGGCCTAGCGGGGGGACTGGGAATGAGCAGTTCTTC. The encoded protein is CASSLAFGPSGGTGNEQFF.

This rearrangement joins TRBV5-1 to TRBJ1-2; 12 nucleotides line up with TRBD1. The CDR3 extends over 15 amino acids. V dropped 4 bases and J dropped 5; count of bases not matched to a gene: 6. Germline CDR1 and CDR2: SGHRS and YFSETQ. CDR3 DNA: TGCGCCAGCAGCCCGGGACAGGGGGCAGAGTATGGCTACACCTTC. Protein: CASSPGQGAEYGYTF.

The chain links TRBV14 to TRBJ2-7; TRBD1 might be the D (6 bases). The CDR3 extends over 14 amino acids. CDR1 is SGHDN and CDR2 is FVKESK in the germline V gene. Trimming removed 4 bases from V and 9 bases from J, with 19 bases in between. In DNA form, the CDR3 reads TGTGCCAGCAGCCCGGACAGCTACCCCCCGATGCAGTACTTC. Protein sequence: CASSPDSYPPMQYF.

This clone was counted between two and nine times. The CDR3 coding sequence is TGTGCCAGCAGCTCCCTGGGGACAGGGGCTGAGACCCAGTACTTC. Translating gives CASSSLGTGAETQYF. This chain joins TRBV7-3 and TRBJ2-5; 10 bases are a match to TRBD1. The CDR3 is 15 residues long. Germline V gene data show CDR1 as SGHTA and CDR2 as FQGTGA. After removal of 4 bases from V and 5 bases from J, the junction contained 7 bases not matched to a gene.

With regard to this clone: Other DNA sequences within the sample encode an identical CDR3. The V and J genes are TRBV6-4 and TRBJ2-3, with 10 bases matching TRBD2. This CDR3 has 16 amino acids. Germline CDR1 MRHNA, CDR2 SNTAGT. The V segment lost 0 bases and the J segment 3 bases; nucleotides outside the gene matches: 3. The CDR3 DNA is TGTGCCAGCAGTGACTCAAGCGGGGGGGGTACAGATACGCAGTATTTT. Translated, it gives CASSDSSGGGTDTQYF.

The chain has TRBV7-2 and TRBJ2-7; D call uncertain. The V gene's germline CDR1 is SGHTA and CDR2 FQGNSA. The CDR3 is 11 residues long. The V end lost 5 bases, the J end lost 4 bases, and 6 bases lay between the germline ends. The CDR3 nucleotides are TGTGCCAGCAGCCCCCAGTACGAGCAGTACTTC. Protein sequence: CASSPQYEQYF.

The chain recombines TRBV5-4 with TRBJ2-1, with 7 bases lining up with TRBD1. Germline assignment: CDR1 SGHNT and CDR2 YYREEE (reference sequence). The CDR3 runs 15 residues. The junction had 8 bases not matched to a gene; V was cut back by 4 bases and J by 4 bases. In DNA, the CDR3 is TGTGCCAGCAGCCCTTCGGACAGGTCGTACAATGAGCAGTTCTTC. It yields the protein CASSPSDRSYNEQFF.

The chain has TRBV6-1 and TRBJ2-4, with D possibly being TRBD1 (5 bases). Germline CDR1 MNHNS, CDR2 SASEGT. The ends were cut back, 6 bases at V and 3 bases at J, with 9 bases in the middle. The CDR3 has 13 amino acids. As DNA, the CDR3 is TGTGCCAGCAGCAGGGAATACAAAAACATTCAGTACTTC. It translates to CASSREYKNIQYF.

This chain joins TRBV6-1 and TRBJ1-5; D might be TRBD1 (6 bases). CDR1 and CDR2 (germline): MNHNS, SASEGT. V was trimmed by 3 bases and J by 6 bases, leaving 12 bases between them. This CDR3 has 14 residues. DNA of the CDR3: TGTGCCAGCAGTGAGCCAGGGGAGCCTCAGCCCCAGCATTTT. It codes for CASSEPGEPQPQHF.

This CDR3 reads CASSPWDSYGYTF. The CDR3, as DNA: TGTGCCAGCAGCCCCTGGGACAGCTATGGCTACACCTTC. This chain uses TRBV7-2 with TRBJ1-2, with 7 bases lining up with TRBD1. Germline CDR1 is SGHTA and CDR2 is FQGNSA. V dropped 5 bases and J dropped 4; count of bases not matched to a gene: 4. The CDR3 consists of 13 residues.

The genes are TRBV10-3 and TRBJ2-3; TRBD1 might be the D (7 bases). Between the trimmed V and J ends, which lost 9 bases and 0 bases, there was a span of 13 bases. This CDR3 has 14 amino acids. CDR1 and CDR2 from the germline V gene are ENHRY and SYGVKD. The CDR3 region has the DNA TGTGCCATGCGGGACAGCCAAAGCACAGATACGCAGTATTTT. Translation: CAMRDSQSTDTQYF.

The chain uses TRBV12-5 and TRBJ2-3; 8 bases fit TRBD2. V lost 4 bases to trimming and J lost 2 bases; unmatched junction nucleotides: 8. The CDR3 totals 16 residues. Germline V gives CDR1 LGHNT, CDR2 FRNRAP. The CDR3 sequence: CASGSLGGGFTDTQYF. The DNA of the CDR3 is TGTGCTAGTGGTTCCCTCGGGGGGGGTTTCACAGATACGCAGTATTTT.

The chain combines TRBV2 with TRBJ2-5; D is undetermined. With 3 bases removed from V and 4 bases from J, the gap between germline ends came to 3 bases. Germline-derived CDR1 and CDR2 are SNHLY and FYNNEI. This CDR3 region has 11 residues. This chain's CDR3 is CASSERETQYF. CDR3 DNA: TGTGCCAGCAGTGAGAGAGAGACCCAGTACTTC.

This chain uses TRBV2 with TRBJ2-3; D is undetermined. CDR1 SNHLY and CDR2 FYNNEI come from the germline V gene. CDR3 length: 16 amino acids. Trimming shortened V by 1 base and J by 0 bases, and 11 bases separated the two germline ends. Here the CDR3 reads CASSEGLITSTDTQYF. The CDR3 DNA follows: TGTGCCAGCAGTGAAGGACTGATCACTAGCACAGATACGCAGTATTTT. Full variable domain (remainder filled in from reference TRBV2 and TRBJ2-3): EPEVTQTPSHQVTQMGQEVILRCVPISNHLYFYWYRQILGQKVEFLVSFYNNEISEKSEIFDDQFSVERPDGSNFTLKIRSTKLEDSAMYFCASSEGLITSTDTQYFGPGTRLTVL.

The rearrangement uses TRBV2 and TRBJ2-6; the D is unclear. From germline, CDR1 is SNHLY and CDR2 FYNNEI. This CDR3 has 15 residues. Trimming cost V 5 bases and J 0 bases, with 8 bases left between them. DNA of the CDR3: TGTGCCAGCAGTTCCCAGTTCTCTGGGGCCAACGTCCTGACTTTC. The encoded protein is CASSSQFSGANVLTF.

The chain links TRBV10-3 to TRBJ1-5; maybe TRBD1 (6 bases). V lost 2 bases and J 3 bases, leaving 11 bases between the germline ends. The germline V gene encodes CDR1 ENHRY and CDR2 SYGVKD. The CDR3 sequence is 15 residues long. The CDR3 here is CAISERGTPNQPQHF. The CDR3 region has the DNA TGTGCCATCAGTGAGAGGGGGACACCCAATCAGCCCCAGCATTTT.

The chain carries TRBV6-1 and TRBJ1-2; D gene ambiguous. CDR3 size: 11 residues. V lost 10 bases to trimming and J lost 3 bases, with 9 bases between them. Per germline, CDR1 MNHNS and CDR2 SASEGT. DNA for the CDR3: TGTGCCATCCCTCTTTACTATGGCTACACCTTC. Translated, it gives CAIPLYYGYTF.

The J gene is TRBJ1-2, the V gene TRBV5-1; TRBD1 agrees at 7 bases. Trimming removed 4 bases from V and 9 bases from J; junction bases left unmatched: 12. Germline lookup yields CDR1 SGHRS and CDR2 YFSETQ. There are 14 residues in the CDR3. This chain's CDR3 is CASSLEDRSVRYTF. The CDR3 nucleotides are TGCGCCAGCAGCCTAGAGGACAGGAGCGTCCGCTACACCTTC.

This chain joins TRBV5-1 and TRBJ1-2; 7 nucleotides match TRBD1. J was trimmed by 1 base and V by 1 base; bases with no gene match: 10. Germline V lookup: CDR1 SGHRS, CDR2 YFSETQ. CDR3 length equals 17 residues. CDR3 DNA sequence: TGCGCCAGCAGCTTGTCCCCTGGGACAGCAATTAACTATGGCTACACCTTC. It is translated as CASSLSPGTAINYGYTF.

The V and J genes are TRBV5-1 and TRBJ2-2, with 9 bases matching TRBD1. V was pared by 2 bases and J by 6 bases, with 5 bases of the junction left unmatched. CDR3 size: 15 residues. The germline V gene encodes CDR1 SGHRS and CDR2 YFSETQ. CDR3: CASSLLRDRAGELFF. Here the CDR3 DNA reads TGCGCCAGCAGCTTACTACGGGACAGGGCCGGGGAGCTGTTTTTT.

The genes are TRBV2 and TRBJ2-5, with 10 bases matching TRBD2. CDR3 size: 17 residues. Trimming took 2 bases from V and 0 from J; bases not matched to a gene: 6. Per germline, CDR1 SNHLY and CDR2 FYNNEI. CDR3 sequence (DNA): TGTGCCAGCAGTGAATTCCCTAGCGGGGGTTACCAAGAGACCCAGTACTTC. Its translation is CASSEFPSGGYQETQYF.

The chain joins TRBV14 to TRBJ2-7; 9 bases fit TRBD1. The CDR3 has 13 residues. Per germline, CDR1 SGHDN and CDR2 FVKESK. With 3 bases clipped from V and 4 bases from J, the junction kept 1 base outside the gene matches. The DNA for the CDR3 is TGTGCCAGCAGCCATGACAGGGGGTACGAGCAGTACTTC. Protein sequence: CASSHDRGYEQYF.

The chain couples TRBV6-5 to TRBJ1-3; D perhaps matches TRBD1 (6 bases). Germline CDR1 reads MNHEY; CDR2 reads SVGAGI. Trimming removed 7 bases at V and 3 bases at J, with 10 bases between. This CDR3 has 13 amino acids. The CDR3 nucleotides read TGTGCCAGCAACGGACAGAATGGAAACACCATATATTTT. Translation gives CASNGQNGNTIYF.

For this clone: The junction differs from germline at one of its ends, possibly a read error. J is TRBJ1-2 and V is TRBV5-4, with D hard to call. This CDR3 has 13 residues. CDR1 SGHNT and CDR2 YYREEE come from the germline V gene (reference sequence). The CDR3 bases are TGTGCCGGCAGCTTATCCCCTGACTATGGCTACACCTTC. Its translation: CAGSLSPDYGYTF.

This chain joins TRBV5-6 and TRBJ2-1, with TRBD1 matching 9 bases. The CDR3 extends over 16 amino acids. From germline, CDR1 is SGHDT and CDR2 YYEEEE. V shed 4 bases and J 4 bases; nucleotides not matched to a gene: 9. CDR3 region: CASSPPGQGMYNEQFF. CDR3 nucleotide sequence: TGTGCCAGCAGCCCTCCGGGACAGGGAATGTACAATGAGCAGTTCTTC.